The 13 T cell receptor beta chains below come from one sample, sequenced in a study of vaccination and CD4 T cells after COVID-19. Their recognized antigens are unknown. Stated treatment: roughly nine-day PBMC culture with coronavirus spike peptide pools or control peptides (ViraFEST assay). Researchers collected the unexposed donor's CD4+ T cells before the COVID-19 pandemic (2011-2018). The Oncomine TCR Beta short-read assay was what sequenced the DNA obtained from cultured CD4+ T cells. TCRdb re-analysed the PCR reads in MiXCR, keeping a single row per CDR3 protein. The sample lists approximately 7,300 distinct CDR3 sequences; about a third were seen once. The sequencing sample was made of CD4+ T cells from blood, cultured in vitro. These receptors were obtained from a human donor in good health.

The chain is built from TRBV5-6 and TRBJ1-6; 7 nucleotides line up with TRBD1. Looked up from germline, CDR1 is SGHDT and CDR2 is YYEEEE. The trim removed 3 bases at V and 7 bases at J, leaving 10 bases unmatched. The CDR3 covers 16 residues. Here the CDR3 DNA reads TGTGCCAGCAGCTACATGACGACAGGGATCAATTCACCCCTCCACTTT. This codes for CASSYMTTGINSPLHF.

The rearrangement uses TRBV6-2 or TRBV6-3 and TRBJ2-7; 7 bases fit TRBD1. Germline loops: CDR1 MNHEY, CDR2 SVGEGT. V lost 2 bases and J lost 0; bases outside the gene matches: 1. The CDR3 is 14 amino acids. CDR3 in amino acids: CASSYRDSSYEQYF. The CDR3 region has the DNA TGTGCCAGCAGTTACCGGGACAGCTCCTACGAGCAGTACTTC.

Only a few counts were recorded for this clonotype. The chain carries TRBV10-1 and TRBJ2-7; D not certain. Trimming cost V 5 bases and J 4 bases, with 12 bases left between them. CDR3 length: 13 amino acids. Germline V CDR1 and CDR2: WNHNN, SYGVQD (reference sequence). The CDR3 loop reads CASSMDGPYEQYF. Here the CDR3 DNA reads TGCGCCAGCAGTATGGACGGACCTTACGAGCAGTACTTC.

The table lists this clonotype with a few counts. The V call is TRBV6-1, the J call TRBJ2-2; D is undetermined. The CDR3 consists of 13 residues. The ends were cut back, 7 bases at V and 0 bases at J, with 6 bases in the middle. CDR1 MNHNS and CDR2 SASEGT come from the germline V gene. CDR3 DNA: TGTGCCAGCACTACGGCGAACACCGGGGAGCTGTTTTTT. Translation gives CASTTANTGELFF.

The chain is built from TRBV21-1 and TRBJ1-2. TRBV21-1 is tagged as a pseudogene. The CDR3 length is 12 residues. CDR3 region: CASSKEGKGYTF. DNA of the CDR3: TGTGCCAGCAGCAAAGAAGGGAAAGGCTACACCTTC.

This chain's CDR3 is CASSFLGWYEQYF. As DNA, the CDR3 is TGTGCCAGCAGTTTCCTGGGATGGTACGAGCAGTACTTC. The chain carries TRBV6-2 or TRBV6-3 and TRBJ2-7, with D hard to call. This CDR3 is 13 amino acids long. Trimming cost V 4 bases and J 4 bases, with 11 bases left between them. The V gene's germline CDR1 is MNHEY and CDR2 SVGEGT.

J is TRBJ2-7 and V is TRBV27; D is perhaps TRBD1 (6 bases). The germline gives CDR1 MNHEY, CDR2 SMNVEV (reference sequence). Trimming stripped 3 bases from V and 1 base from J, with 10 bases between. This CDR3 contains 14 residues. CDR3 amino acids: CASSFKQGSYEQYF. CDR3 nucleotide sequence: TGTGCCAGCAGTTTCAAACAGGGATCCTACGAGCAGTACTTC.

This clonotype occurred a few times. The gene calls are TRBV14 and TRBJ2-6; no clear D gene. From germline, CDR1 is SGHDN and CDR2 FVKESK. The CDR3 is made up of 15 amino acids. Trimming removed 3 bases from V and 2 bases from J, with 8 bases in between. The CDR3 loop reads CASSQVLAGANVLTF. CDR3 coding DNA: TGTGCCAGCAGCCAGGTGTTGGCTGGGGCCAACGTCCTGACTTTC.

This clonotype was observed a few times. The chain links TRBV20-1 to TRBJ1-3; 9 bases agree with TRBD1. The CDR3 sequence is 16 residues long. CDR1 is DFQATT and CDR2 is SNEGSKA in the germline V gene (reference sequence). Losses at the gene ends were 3 bases for V and 3 bases for J; bases not matched to a gene: 9. CDR3 sequence reads: CSASTGTGSFGNTIYF. The CDR3 coding sequence is TGCAGTGCTAGCACCGGGACAGGGTCATTTGGAAACACCATATATTTT.

The V gene is TRBV30, the J gene TRBJ2-7; D is uncertain. Looked up from germline, CDR1 is GTSNPN and CDR2 is SVGIG (reference sequence). The CDR3 spans 13 residues. V lost 4 bases, J lost 1 base, and 11 bases lay in between. The chain's CDR3 is CAWKYQASYEQYF. As DNA, the CDR3 is TGTGCCTGGAAATACCAGGCGTCCTACGAGCAGTACTTC. The full variable domain, its missing parts supplied by reference TRBV30 and TRBJ2-7, is SQTIHQWPATLVQPVGSPLSLECTVEGTSNPNLYWYRQAAGRGLQLLFYSVGIGQISSEVPQNLSASRPQDRQFILSSKKLLLSDSGFYLCAWKYQASYEQYFGPGTRLTVT.

This rearrangement joins TRBV2 to TRBJ2-7; TRBD2 matches 9 bases. Germline V lookup: CDR1 SNHLY, CDR2 FYNNEI. V was clipped by 2 bases and J by 6 bases; unmatched bases: 8. The CDR3 contains 15 residues. As DNA, the CDR3 is TGTGCCAGCAGTGAAACGGGACTAGCTCGGCGCGAGCAGTACTTC. Residues: CASSETGLARREQYF.

The genes are TRBV5-1 and TRBJ2-7; either TRBD1 or TRBD2 may fit D (6 bases each). V gave up 2 bases and J gave up 7 bases, with 19 bases separating them. Germline CDR1 and CDR2: SGHRS and YFSETQ. CDR3 size: 15 residues. The CDR3 protein is CASSFRARGAREQYF. The CDR3 bases are TGCGCCAGCAGCTTCCGAGCGAGGGGGGCGCGGGAGCAGTACTTC. Full variable domain (outside the CDR3, taken from reference TRBV5-1 and TRBJ2-7): KAGVTQTPRYLIKTRGQQVTLSCSPISGHRSVSWYQQTPGQGLQFLFEYFSETQRNKGNFPGRFSGRQFSNSRSEMNVSTLELGDSALYLCASSFRARGAREQYFGPGTRLTVT.

The rearrangement uses TRBV20-1 and TRBJ1-2; D gene ambiguous. This CDR3 has 13 residues. The V end was cut by 3 bases, the J end by 10 bases, with 18 bases between. CDR1 and CDR2 from the germline V gene are DFQATT and SNEGSKA (reference sequence). The CDR3 DNA follows: TGCAGTGCTAGCGGAGTCTTCCCTTCCTCCTACACCTTC. Translating it yields CSASGVFPSSYTF.